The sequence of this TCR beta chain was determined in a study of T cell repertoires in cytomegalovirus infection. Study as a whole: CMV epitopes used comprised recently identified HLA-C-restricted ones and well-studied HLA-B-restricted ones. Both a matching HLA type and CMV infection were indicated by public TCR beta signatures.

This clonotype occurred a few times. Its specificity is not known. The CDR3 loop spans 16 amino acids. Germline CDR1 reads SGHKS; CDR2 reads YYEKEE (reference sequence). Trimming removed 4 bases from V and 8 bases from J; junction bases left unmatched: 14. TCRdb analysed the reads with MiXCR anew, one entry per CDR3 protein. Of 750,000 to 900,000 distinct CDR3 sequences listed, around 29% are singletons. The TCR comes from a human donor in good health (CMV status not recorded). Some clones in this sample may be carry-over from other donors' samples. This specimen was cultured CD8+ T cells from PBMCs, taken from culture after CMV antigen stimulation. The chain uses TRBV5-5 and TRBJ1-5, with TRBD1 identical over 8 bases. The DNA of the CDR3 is TGTGCCAGCAGCAAAACGGACAGGGTCGGAGTTGAGCCCCAGCATTTT. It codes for CASSKTDRVGVEPQHF.